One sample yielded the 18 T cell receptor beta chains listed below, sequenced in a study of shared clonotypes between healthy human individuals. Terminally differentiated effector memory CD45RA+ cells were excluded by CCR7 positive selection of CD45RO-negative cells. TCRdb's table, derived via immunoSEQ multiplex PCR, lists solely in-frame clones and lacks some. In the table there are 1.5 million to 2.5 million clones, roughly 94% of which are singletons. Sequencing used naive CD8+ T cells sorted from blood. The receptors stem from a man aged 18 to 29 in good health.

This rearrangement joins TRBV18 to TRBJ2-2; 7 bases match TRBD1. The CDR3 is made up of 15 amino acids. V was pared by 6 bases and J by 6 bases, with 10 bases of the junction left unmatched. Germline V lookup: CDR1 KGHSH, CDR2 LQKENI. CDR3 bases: TGTGCCAGCTCGCCCGGGACAGCCCTCGCCGGGGAGCTGTTTTTT. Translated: CASSPGTALAGELFF.

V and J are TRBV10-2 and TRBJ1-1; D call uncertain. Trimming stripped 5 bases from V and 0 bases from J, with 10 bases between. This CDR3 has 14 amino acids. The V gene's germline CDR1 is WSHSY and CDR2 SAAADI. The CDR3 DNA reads TGCGCCAGCAGTCCGGGCTTGATGAACACTGAAGCTTTCTTT. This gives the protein CASSPGLMNTEAFF.

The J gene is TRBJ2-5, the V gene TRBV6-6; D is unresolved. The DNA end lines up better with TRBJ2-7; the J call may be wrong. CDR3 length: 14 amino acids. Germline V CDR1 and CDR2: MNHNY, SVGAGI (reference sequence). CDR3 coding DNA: TGTGCCAGCAGTTATGCCCTCGTCGATTACGAGCAGTACTTC. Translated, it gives CASSYALVDYEQYF.

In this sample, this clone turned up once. The CDR3: CASSEALLGRAPQHF. CDR3 in DNA: TGTGCCAGCAGTGAAGCGCTGTTGGGGCGTGCGCCCCAGCATTTT. This chain connects TRBV6-1 to TRBJ1-5, with a tentative D call TRBD1 (5 bases). This CDR3 spans 15 amino acids. Germline loops: CDR1 MNHNS, CDR2 SASEGT. The V end lost 0 bases, the J end lost 9 bases, and 15 bases lay between the germline ends.

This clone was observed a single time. CDR3 amino acids: CASSLDGSMVPWTQYF. CDR3 sequence (DNA): TGTGCCAGCAGCTTGGATGGATCGATGGTACCTTGGACCCAGTACTTC. The chain uses TRBV7-9 and TRBJ2-5; no firm D call. The CDR3 covers 16 residues. V was shortened by 3 bases and J by 7 bases, with 21 bases between the two germline ends. CDR1 and CDR2 from the germline V gene are SEHNR and FQNEAQ (reference sequence).

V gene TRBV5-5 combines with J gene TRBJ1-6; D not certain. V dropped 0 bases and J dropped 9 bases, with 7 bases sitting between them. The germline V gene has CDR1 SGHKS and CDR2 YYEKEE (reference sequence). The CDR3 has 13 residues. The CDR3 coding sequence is TGTGCCAGCAGCTTGGGCACTGCTTCACCCCTCCACTTT. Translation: CASSLGTASPLHF.

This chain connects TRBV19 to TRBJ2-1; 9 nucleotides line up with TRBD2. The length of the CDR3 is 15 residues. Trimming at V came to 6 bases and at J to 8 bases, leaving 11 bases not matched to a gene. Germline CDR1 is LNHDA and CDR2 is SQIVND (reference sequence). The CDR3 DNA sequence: TGTGCCAGTAGGCCTAAGGAGCGGGAGGAACATGAGCAGTTCTTC. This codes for CASRPKEREEHEQFF.

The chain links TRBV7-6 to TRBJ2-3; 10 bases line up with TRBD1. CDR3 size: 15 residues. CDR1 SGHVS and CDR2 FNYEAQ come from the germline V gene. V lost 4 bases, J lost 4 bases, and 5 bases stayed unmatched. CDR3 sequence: CASSWGTGASDTQYF. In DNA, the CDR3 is TGTGCCAGCAGCTGGGGGACAGGGGCGTCAGATACGCAGTATTTT.

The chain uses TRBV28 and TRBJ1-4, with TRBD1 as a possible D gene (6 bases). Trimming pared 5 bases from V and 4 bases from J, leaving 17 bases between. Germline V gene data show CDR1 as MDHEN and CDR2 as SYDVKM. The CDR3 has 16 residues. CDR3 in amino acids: CASSLFGGGVNEKLFF. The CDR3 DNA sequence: TGTGCCAGCAGTCTTTTCGGAGGGGGGGTTAATGAAAAACTGTTTTTT.

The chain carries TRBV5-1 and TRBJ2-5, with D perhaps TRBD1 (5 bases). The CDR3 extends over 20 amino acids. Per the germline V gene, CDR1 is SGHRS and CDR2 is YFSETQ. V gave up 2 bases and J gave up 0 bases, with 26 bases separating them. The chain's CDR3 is CASSLGESRDPRVYQETQYF. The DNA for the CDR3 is TGCGCCAGCAGCTTAGGGGAATCTCGTGACCCACGGGTTTACCAAGAGACCCAGTACTTC. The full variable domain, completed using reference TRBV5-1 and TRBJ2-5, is KAGVTQTPRYLIKTRGQQVTLSCSPISGHRSVSWYQQTPGQGLQFLFEYFSETQRNKGNFPGRFSGRQFSNSRSEMNVSTLELGDSALYLCASSLGESRDPRVYQETQYFGPGTRLLVL.

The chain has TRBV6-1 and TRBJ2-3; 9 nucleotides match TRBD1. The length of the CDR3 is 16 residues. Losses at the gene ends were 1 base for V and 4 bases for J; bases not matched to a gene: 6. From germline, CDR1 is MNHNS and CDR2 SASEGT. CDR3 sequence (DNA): TGTGCCAGCAGTGAAGGCGGGACAGGGCTGGCAGATACGCAGTATTTT. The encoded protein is CASSEGGTGLADTQYF.

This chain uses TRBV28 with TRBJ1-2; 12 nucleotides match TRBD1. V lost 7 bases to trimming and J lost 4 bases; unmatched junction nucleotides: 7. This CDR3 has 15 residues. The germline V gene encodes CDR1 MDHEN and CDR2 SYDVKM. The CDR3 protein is CASNRGTGGVYGYTF. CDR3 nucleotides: TGTGCCAGCAACCGTGGGACAGGGGGCGTCTATGGCTACACCTTC.

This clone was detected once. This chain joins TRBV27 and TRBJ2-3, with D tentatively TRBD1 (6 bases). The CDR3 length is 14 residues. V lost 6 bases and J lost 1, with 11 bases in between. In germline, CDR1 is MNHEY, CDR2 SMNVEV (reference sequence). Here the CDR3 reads CASSHRVRTDTQYF. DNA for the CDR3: TGTGCCAGCAGCCACAGGGTACGCACAGATACGCAGTATTTT.

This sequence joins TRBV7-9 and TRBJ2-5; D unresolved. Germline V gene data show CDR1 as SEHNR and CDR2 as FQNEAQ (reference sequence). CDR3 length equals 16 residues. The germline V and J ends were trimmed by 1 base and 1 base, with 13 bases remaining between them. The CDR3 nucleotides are TGTGCCAGCAGCTTAGACCAGCCTGTGGGCCAAGAGACCCAGTACTTC. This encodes CASSLDQPVGQETQYF.

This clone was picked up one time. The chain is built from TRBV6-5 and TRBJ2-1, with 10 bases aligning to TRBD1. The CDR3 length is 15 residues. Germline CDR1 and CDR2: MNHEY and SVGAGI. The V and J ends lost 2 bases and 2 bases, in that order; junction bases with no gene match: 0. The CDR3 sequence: CASSYGQGAYNEQFF. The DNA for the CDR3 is TGTGCCAGCAGTTACGGACAGGGGGCCTACAATGAGCAGTTCTTC.

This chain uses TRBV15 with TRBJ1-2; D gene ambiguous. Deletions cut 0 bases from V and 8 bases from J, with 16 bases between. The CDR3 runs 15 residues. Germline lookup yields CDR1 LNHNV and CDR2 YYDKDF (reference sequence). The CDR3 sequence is CATSRDFGSAWGYTF. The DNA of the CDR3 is TGTGCCACCAGCAGAGATTTCGGCTCTGCCTGGGGCTACACCTTC. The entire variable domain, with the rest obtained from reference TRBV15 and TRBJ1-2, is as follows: DAMVIQNPRYQVTQFGKPVTLSCSQTLNHNVMYWYQQKSSQAPKLLFHYYDKDFNNEADTPDNFQSRRPNTSFCFLDIRSPGLGDTAMYLCATSRDFGSAWGYTFGSGTRLTVV.

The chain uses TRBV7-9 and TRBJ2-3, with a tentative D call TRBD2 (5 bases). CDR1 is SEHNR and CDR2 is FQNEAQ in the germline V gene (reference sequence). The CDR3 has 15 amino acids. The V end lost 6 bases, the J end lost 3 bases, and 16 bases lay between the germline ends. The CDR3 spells CASRNFGLTTDTQYF. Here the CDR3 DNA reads TGTGCCAGCAGAAATTTCGGACTCACTACAGATACGCAGTATTTT.

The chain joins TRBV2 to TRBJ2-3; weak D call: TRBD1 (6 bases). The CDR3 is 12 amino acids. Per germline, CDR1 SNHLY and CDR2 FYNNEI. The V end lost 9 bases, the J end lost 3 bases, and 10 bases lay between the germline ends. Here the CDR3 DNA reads TGTGCCAGTCAGGACAGTACAGATACGCAGTATTTT. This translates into CASQDSTDTQYF.